The sample holds a few counts of the clone carrying this T cell receptor (beta chain). The target antigen is unknown. The CDR3 has 16 residues. Germline CDR1 reads LGHNA; CDR2 reads YNFKEQ. Trimming took 5 bases from V and 1 from J; bases not matched to a gene: 6. This entry belongs to a study of early T cells in non-severe SARS-CoV-2 infection. General study points: Matching against VDJdb likely underestimated virus-specific expansions, favoring anti-spike CD8.

Each CDR3 protein gets one entry after TCRdb re-called the 5' RACE reads with MiXCR. The sample lists about 110,000 distinct CDR3 sequences, roughly 13% occurring once. The receptor comes from an adult who was a healthcare worker with PCR-confirmed SARS-CoV-2 infection or an uninfected control (not recorded which). Here the sequenced sample was whole blood, taken at baseline. The V gene is TRBV4-2, the J gene TRBJ2-5, with 11 bases identical to TRBD2. CDR3 loop: CASSSPGLAAQETQYF. The DNA of the CDR3 is TGTGCCAGCAGCTCTCCGGGACTAGCGGCCCAAGAGACCCAGTACTTC.